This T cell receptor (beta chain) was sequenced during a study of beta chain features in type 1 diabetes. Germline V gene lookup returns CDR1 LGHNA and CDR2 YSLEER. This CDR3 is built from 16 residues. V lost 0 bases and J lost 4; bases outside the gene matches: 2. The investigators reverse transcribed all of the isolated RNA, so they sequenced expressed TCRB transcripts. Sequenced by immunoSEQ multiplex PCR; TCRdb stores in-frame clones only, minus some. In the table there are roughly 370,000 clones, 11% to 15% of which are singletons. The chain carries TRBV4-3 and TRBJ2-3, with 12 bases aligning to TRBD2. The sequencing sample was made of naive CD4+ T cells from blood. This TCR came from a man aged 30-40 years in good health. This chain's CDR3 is CASSQELAGGADTQYF. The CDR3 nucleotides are TGCGCCAGCAGCCAAGAACTAGCGGGAGGAGCAGATACGCAGTATTTT.